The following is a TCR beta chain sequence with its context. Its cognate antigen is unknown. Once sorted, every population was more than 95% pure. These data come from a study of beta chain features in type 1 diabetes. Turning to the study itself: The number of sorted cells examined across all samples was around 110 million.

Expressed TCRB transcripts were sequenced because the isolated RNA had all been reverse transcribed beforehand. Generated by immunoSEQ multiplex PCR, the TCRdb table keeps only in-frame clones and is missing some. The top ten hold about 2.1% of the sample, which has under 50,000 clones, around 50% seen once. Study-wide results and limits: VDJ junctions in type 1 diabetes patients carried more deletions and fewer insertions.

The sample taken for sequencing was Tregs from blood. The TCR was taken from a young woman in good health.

The CDR3 is CASSLRGANTEAFF. DNA for the CDR3: TGTGCCAGCAGCTTGCGGGGGGCTAACACTGAAGCTTTCTTT. V usage is TRBV5-4 and J usage is TRBJ1-1; a weak D match, TRBD1 (6 bases). The V and J ends lost 1 base and 2 bases respectively, with 9 bases between them. The germline gives CDR1 SGHNT, CDR2 YYREEE (reference sequence). There are 14 residues in the CDR3.